This record looks at one T cell receptor (beta chain) sequence and its context. The assay was immunoSEQ multiplex PCR, and TCRdb's table has in-frame clones only and misses some. The table lists around 100,000 clones, about nine tenths of them singletons, with roughly 2% in the top ten. This sample stems from a study of PD-L1 blockade in urothelial cancer. The wider study: Atezolizumab at 1,200 mg intravenously every 3 weeks was started by patients in 2014. Patients arrived having already received 0 to 3 prior chemotherapy regimens.

CDR1 is SGHTA, CDR2 FQGNSA, per germline. This CDR3 contains 14 residues. Trimming cost V 5 bases and J 8 bases, with 16 bases left between them. Sample time point: pretreatment peripheral blood. This sample comprised PBMCs, obtained around atezolizumab (anti-PD-L1) treatment. The origin of this receptor is a man aged 55 to 70 with urothelial cancer. The rearrangement links TRBV7-2 to TRBJ2-1; maybe TRBD2 (6 bases). The CDR3 sequence is CASSPGLFTHEQFF. CDR3 bases: TGTGCCAGCAGCCCGGGACTCTTTACCCATGAGCAGTTCTTC.